The 7 T cell receptor beta chains below were found in one sample sequenced in a study of T cells in Graves' hyperthyroidism and ophthalmopathy. Amplification yielded TCR beta CDR3 regions, with RNA transcripts as the source. TCR CDR3 underwent first-round RT-PCR with the HTBI primer set. From the multiplex PCR reads, TCRdb called clonotypes with MiXCR, one entry per CDR3 protein. The sample has roughly 420,000 distinct CDR3 sequences; roughly 13% are singletons. The specimen sequenced was blood. The receptors were gathered from a woman younger than 30 with Graves' hyperthyroidism.

The chain employs TRBV27 and TRBJ1-4, with 9 bases matching TRBD1. The V gene end was trimmed by 6 bases and the J gene end by 7 bases; junction bases not matched to a gene: 6. The CDR3 spans 14 residues. The germline gives CDR1 MNHEY, CDR2 SMNVEV (reference sequence). CDR3 coding DNA: TGTGCCAGCAGACTCGGACAGGGGAGTGAAAAACTGTTTTTT. Translation gives CASRLGQGSEKLFF.

This clonotype was seen many times. The gene calls are TRBV7-2 and TRBJ1-5; no clear D. The CDR3 loop spans 12 amino acids. The germline CDR1 and CDR2 sequences are SGHTA and FQGNSA. V was pared by 5 bases and J by 7 bases, with 9 bases between. The CDR3 reads CASSPHGQPQHF. CDR3 nucleotide sequence: TGTGCCAGCAGCCCACACGGCCAGCCCCAGCATTTT.

This clonotype was recorded at least ten times. This chain links TRBV7-2 with TRBJ2-1; D is uncertain. CDR3 size: 15 residues. Trimming left V 4 bases short and J 0 bases short, with 10 bases between. In germline, CDR1 is SGHTA, CDR2 FQGNSA. The CDR3 nucleotides read TGTGCCAGCAGCTCCGGTTACAGCTCCTACAATGAGCAGTTCTTC. This translates into CASSSGYSSYNEQFF. The whole variable domain, filled in from reference TRBV7-2 and TRBJ2-1, reads GAGVSQSPSNKVTEKGKDVELRCDPISGHTALYWYRQSLGQGLEFLIYFQGNSAPDKSGLPSDRFSAERTGGSVSTLTIQRTQQEDSAVYLCASSSGYSSYNEQFFGPGTRLTVL.

This clonotype was recorded at least ten times. This chain connects TRBV9 to TRBJ2-1, with 9 positions matching TRBD2. CDR3 length: 15 amino acids. V was clipped by 3 bases and J by 5 bases; unmatched bases: 6. Per the germline V gene, CDR1 is SGDLS and CDR2 is YYNGEE. For the CDR3, the DNA is TGTGCCAGCAGCGCAACCGGGACTAGCCACAATGAGCAGTTCTTC. It translates to CASSATGTSHNEQFF.

This clonotype was observed a handful of times. The V and J genes are TRBV4-3 and TRBJ1-4, with a weak D call TRBD1 (5 bases). This CDR3 has 17 residues. Germline CDR1 is LGHNA and CDR2 is YSLEER. The V gene lost 0 bases and the J gene lost 3 bases, with 14 bases spanning the gap. Written as DNA, the CDR3 is TGCGCCAGCAGCCAAGAGAGCGGCAGGGTGCCTAATGAAAAACTGTTTTTT. Its translation: CASSQESGRVPNEKLFF.

The rearrangement joins TRBV6-1 to TRBJ1-6, with 7 nucleotides matching TRBD1. V gave up 5 bases and J gave up 7 bases; unmatched junction bases: 8. From germline, CDR1 is MNHNS and CDR2 SASEGT. This CDR3 is 15 amino acids long. CDR3 DNA sequence: TGTGCCAGCAGTTCTCGGGACAGACTAAATTCACCCCTCCACTTT. Encoded protein: CASSSRDRLNSPLHF.

This clonotype was detected ten times or more. V and J are TRBV7-9 and TRBJ2-1; a weak D match, TRBD1 (6 bases). The CDR3 contains 15 residues. Germline lookup yields CDR1 SEHNR and CDR2 FQNEAQ (reference sequence). The germline V and J ends were trimmed by 5 bases and 4 bases, with 15 bases remaining between them. CDR3 nucleotide sequence: TGTGCCAGCAGCCGAGGACAGATTTCTTACAATGAGCAGTTCTTC. Protein: CASSRGQISYNEQFF.